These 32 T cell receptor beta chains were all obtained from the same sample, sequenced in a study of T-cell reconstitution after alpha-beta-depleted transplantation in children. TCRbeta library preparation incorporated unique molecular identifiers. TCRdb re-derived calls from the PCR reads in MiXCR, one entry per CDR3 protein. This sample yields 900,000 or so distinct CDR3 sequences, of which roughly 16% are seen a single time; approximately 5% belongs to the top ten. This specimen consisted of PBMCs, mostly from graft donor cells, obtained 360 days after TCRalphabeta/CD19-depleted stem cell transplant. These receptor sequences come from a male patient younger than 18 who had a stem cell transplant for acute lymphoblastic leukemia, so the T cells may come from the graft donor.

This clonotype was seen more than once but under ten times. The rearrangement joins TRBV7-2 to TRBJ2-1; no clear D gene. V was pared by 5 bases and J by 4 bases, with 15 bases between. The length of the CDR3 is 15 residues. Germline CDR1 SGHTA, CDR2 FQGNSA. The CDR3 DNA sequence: TGTGCCAGCAGCCACGTAGGAGTGGGGTACAATGAGCAGTTCTTC. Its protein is CASSHVGVGYNEQFF.

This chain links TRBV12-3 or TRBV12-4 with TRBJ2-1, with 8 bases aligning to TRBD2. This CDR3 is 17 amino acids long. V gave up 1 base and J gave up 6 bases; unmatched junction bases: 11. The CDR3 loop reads CASSLEASGRDFNEQFF. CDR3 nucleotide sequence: TGTGCCAGCAGTTTAGAGGCTAGCGGGCGCGACTTCAATGAGCAGTTCTTC.

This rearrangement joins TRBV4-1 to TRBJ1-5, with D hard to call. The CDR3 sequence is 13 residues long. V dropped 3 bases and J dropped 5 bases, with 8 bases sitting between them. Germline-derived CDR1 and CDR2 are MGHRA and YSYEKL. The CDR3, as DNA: TGCGCCAGCAGCCAGGGTAGGGATCAGCCCCAGCATTTT. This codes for CASSQGRDQPQHF.

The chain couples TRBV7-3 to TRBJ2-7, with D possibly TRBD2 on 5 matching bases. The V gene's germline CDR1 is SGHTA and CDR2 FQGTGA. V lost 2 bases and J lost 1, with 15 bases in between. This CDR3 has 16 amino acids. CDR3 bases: TGTGCCAGCAGCTTAGGCCCCTCCGCGGGTTCCTACGAGCAGTACTTC. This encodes CASSLGPSAGSYEQYF.

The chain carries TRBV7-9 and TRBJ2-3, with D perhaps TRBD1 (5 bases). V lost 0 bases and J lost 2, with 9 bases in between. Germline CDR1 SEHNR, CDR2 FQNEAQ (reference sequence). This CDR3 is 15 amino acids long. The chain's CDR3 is CASSLAGVATDTQYF. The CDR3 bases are TGTGCCAGCAGCTTAGCAGGGGTGGCCACAGATACGCAGTATTTT.

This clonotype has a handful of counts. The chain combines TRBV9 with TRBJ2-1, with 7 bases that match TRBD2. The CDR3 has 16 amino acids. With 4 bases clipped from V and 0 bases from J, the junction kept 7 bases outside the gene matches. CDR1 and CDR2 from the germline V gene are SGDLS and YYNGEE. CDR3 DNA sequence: TGTGCCAGCAGCCAGGGAGGGCCGATCTCCTACAATGAGCAGTTCTTC. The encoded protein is CASSQGGPISYNEQFF.

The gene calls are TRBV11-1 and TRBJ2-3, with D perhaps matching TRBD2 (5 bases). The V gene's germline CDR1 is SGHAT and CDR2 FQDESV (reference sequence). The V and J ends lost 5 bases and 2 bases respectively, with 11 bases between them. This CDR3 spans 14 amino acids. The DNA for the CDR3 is TGTGCCAGCAGCGCCGGGATTTTCACAGATACGCAGTATTTT. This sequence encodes CASSAGIFTDTQYF.

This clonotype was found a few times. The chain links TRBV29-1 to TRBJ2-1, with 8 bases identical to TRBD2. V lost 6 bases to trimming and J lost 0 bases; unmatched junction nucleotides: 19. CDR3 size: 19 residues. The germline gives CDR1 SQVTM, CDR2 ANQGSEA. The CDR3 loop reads CSVNAREGDLRSSYNEQFF. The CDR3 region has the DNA TGCAGCGTCAACGCTCGGGAGGGCGACTTACGTAGCTCCTACAATGAGCAGTTCTTC.

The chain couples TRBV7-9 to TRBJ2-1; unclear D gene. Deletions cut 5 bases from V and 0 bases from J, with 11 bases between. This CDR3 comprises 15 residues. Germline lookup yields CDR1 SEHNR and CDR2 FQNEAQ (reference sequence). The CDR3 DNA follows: TGTGCCAGCAGCCCAACACGCTTCTCCTACAATGAGCAGTTCTTC. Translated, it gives CASSPTRFSYNEQFF.

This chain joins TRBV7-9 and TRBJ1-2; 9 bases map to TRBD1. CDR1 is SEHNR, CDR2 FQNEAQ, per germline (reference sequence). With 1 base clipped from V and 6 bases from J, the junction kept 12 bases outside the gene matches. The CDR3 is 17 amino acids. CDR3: CASSLVEGYGDRDGYTF. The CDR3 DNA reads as TGTGCCAGCAGCTTAGTTGAAGGCTACGGGGACAGGGATGGCTACACCTTC.

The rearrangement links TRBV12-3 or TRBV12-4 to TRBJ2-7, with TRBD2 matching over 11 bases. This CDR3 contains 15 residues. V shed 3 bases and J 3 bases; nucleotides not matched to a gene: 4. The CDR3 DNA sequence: TGTGCCAGCAGTTTCCCCGGACTAGCGGGCTACGAGCAGTACTTC. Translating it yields CASSFPGLAGYEQYF.

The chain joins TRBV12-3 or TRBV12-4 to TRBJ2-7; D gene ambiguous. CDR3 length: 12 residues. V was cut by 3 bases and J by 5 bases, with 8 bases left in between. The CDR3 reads CASSFYRHEQYF. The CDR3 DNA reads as TGTGCCAGCAGTTTCTACCGGCACGAGCAGTACTTC.

CDR3 in DNA: TGTGCCAGCAGTGCACAACCTCCAGAGCAGTTCTTC. Translation gives CASSAQPPEQFF. The gene calls are TRBV27 and TRBJ2-1, with D unresolved. Trimming took 5 bases from V and 10 from J, leaving 12 bases between them. CDR1 MNHEY and CDR2 SMNVEV come from the germline V gene (reference sequence). This CDR3 has 12 residues.

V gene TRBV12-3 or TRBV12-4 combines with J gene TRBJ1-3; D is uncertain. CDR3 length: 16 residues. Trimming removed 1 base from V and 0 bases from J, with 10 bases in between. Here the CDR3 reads CASSLVAGGSGNTIYF. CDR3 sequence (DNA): TGTGCCAGCAGTTTAGTGGCCGGCGGCTCTGGAAACACCATATATTTT.

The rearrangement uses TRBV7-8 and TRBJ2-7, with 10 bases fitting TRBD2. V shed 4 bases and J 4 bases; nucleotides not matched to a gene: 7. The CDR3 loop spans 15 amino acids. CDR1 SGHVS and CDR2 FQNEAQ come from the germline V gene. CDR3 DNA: TGTGCCAGCAGCTCCGCTGGACTAGCGGCGTACGAGCAGTACTTC. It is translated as CASSSAGLAAYEQYF.

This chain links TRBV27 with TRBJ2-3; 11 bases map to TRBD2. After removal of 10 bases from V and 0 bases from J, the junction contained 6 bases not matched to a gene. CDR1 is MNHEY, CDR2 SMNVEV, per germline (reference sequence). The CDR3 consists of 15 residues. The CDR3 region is CATIGLAGSTDTQYF. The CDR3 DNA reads TGTGCCACCATTGGACTAGCGGGTAGCACAGATACGCAGTATTTT.

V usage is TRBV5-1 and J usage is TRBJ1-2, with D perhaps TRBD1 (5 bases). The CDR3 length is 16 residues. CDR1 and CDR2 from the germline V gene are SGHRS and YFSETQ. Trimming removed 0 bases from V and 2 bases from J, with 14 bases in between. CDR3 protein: CASSLGGRQTNYGYTF. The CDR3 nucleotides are TGCGCCAGCAGCTTGGGGGGTAGACAGACCAACTATGGCTACACCTTC.

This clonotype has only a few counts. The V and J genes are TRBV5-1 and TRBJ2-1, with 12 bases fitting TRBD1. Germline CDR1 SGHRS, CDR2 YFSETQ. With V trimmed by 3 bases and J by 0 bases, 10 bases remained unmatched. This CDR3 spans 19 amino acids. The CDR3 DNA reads TGCGCCAGCAGCTCACCGGGACAGGGGGCCCTCAGCTCCTACAATGAGCAGTTCTTC. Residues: CASSSPGQGALSSYNEQFF.

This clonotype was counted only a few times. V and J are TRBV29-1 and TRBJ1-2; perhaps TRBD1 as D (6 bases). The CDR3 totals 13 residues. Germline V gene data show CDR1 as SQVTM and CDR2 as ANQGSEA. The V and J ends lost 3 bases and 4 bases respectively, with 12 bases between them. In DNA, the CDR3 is TGCAGCGTTGAGGGGGGGCCTCTCTATGGCTACACCTTC. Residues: CSVEGGPLYGYTF.

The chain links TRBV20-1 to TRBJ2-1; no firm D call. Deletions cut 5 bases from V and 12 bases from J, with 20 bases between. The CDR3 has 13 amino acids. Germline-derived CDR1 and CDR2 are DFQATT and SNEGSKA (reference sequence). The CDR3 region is CSAQQGRRLGQFF. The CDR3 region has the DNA TGCAGTGCTCAACAAGGAAGGCGTCTGGGGCAGTTCTTC.

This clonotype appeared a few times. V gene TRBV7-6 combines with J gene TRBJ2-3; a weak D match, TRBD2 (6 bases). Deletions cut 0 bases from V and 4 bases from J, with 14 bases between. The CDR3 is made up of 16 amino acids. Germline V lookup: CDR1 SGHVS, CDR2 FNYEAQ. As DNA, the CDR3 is TGTGCCAGCAGCTTAGCGGGGCTAGCGACCTCAGATACGCAGTATTTT. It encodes CASSLAGLATSDTQYF.

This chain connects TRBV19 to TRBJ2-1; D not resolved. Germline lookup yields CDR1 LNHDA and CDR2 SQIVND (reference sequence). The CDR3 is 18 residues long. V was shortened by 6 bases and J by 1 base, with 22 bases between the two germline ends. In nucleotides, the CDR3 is TGTGCCAGTAGCCTGCCAAGGTTCGGGCGCGAGTCCTACAATGAGCAGTTCTTC. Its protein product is CASSLPRFGRESYNEQFF.

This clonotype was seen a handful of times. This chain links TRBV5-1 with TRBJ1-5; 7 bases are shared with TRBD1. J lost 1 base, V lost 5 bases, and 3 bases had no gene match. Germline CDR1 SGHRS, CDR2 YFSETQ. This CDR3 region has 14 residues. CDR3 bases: TGCGCCAGCAGTTCGGGACAGAGCAATCAGCCCCAGCATTTT. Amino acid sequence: CASSSGQSNQPQHF.

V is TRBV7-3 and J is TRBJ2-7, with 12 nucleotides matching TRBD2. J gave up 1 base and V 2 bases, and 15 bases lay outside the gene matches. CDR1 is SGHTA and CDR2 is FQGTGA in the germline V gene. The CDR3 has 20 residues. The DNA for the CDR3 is TGTGCCAGCAGCTTACGGGCGAACTCAGGACTAGCGGGAAAGTCCTACGAGCAGTACTTC. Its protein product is CASSLRANSGLAGKSYEQYF.

The DNA for the CDR3 is TGCAGCGTTGTTGCTTTGGGAGCGGGAGTGAGAGAGACCCAGTACTTC. Amino acids: CSVVALGAGVRETQYF. The chain joins TRBV29-1 to TRBJ2-5, with TRBD2 matching 8 bases. Germline V gives CDR1 SQVTM, CDR2 ANQGSEA. The CDR3 runs 16 residues. The J segment lost 4 bases and the V segment lost 4 bases, leaving 14 bases of the junction unmatched. Drawing the rest from reference TRBV29-1 and TRBJ2-5, the complete variable domain is SAVISQKPSRDICQRGTSLTIQCQVDSQVTMMFWYRQQPGQSLTLIATANQGSEATYESGFVIDKFPISRPNLTFSTLTVSNMSPEDSSIYLCSVVALGAGVRETQYFGPGTRLLVL.

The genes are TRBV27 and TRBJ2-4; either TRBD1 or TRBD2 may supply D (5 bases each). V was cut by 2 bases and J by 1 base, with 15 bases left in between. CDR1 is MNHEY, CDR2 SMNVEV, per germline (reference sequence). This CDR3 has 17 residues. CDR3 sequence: CASSLGAGTMAKNIQYF. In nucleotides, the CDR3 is TGTGCCAGCAGTTTAGGGGCAGGGACGATGGCCAAAAACATTCAGTACTTC.

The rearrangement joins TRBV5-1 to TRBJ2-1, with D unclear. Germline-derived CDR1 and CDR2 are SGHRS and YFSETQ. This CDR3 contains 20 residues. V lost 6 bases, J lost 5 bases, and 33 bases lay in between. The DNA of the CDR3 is TGCGCCAGCACCCCTTATATACGGACCGAAAACAACCCAGATAACAATGAGCAGTTCTTC. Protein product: CASTPYIRTENNPDNNEQFF.

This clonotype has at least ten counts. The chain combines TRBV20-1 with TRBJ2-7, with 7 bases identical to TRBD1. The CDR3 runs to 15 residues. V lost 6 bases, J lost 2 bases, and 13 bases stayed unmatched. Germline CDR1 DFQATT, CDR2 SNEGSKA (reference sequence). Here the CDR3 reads CSAIPPDRLTYEQYF. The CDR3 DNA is TGCAGTGCCATTCCTCCGGACAGGCTAACCTACGAGCAGTACTTC.

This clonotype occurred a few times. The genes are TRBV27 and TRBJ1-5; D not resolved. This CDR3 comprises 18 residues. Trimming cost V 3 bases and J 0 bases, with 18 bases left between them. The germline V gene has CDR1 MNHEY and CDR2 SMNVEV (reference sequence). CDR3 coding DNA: TGTGCCAGCAGTTTGTGGGGTCAGCTGGACGGTAGCAATCAGCCCCAGCATTTT. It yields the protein CASSLWGQLDGSNQPQHF.

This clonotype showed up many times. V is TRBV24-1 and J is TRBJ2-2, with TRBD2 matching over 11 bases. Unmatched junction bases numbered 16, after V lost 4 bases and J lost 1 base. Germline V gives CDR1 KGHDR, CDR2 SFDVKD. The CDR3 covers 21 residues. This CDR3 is CATSEVKGLAAWRGNTGELFF. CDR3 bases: TGTGCCACCAGTGAGGTGAAGGGACTAGCGGCCTGGAGGGGGAACACCGGGGAGCTGTTTTTT.

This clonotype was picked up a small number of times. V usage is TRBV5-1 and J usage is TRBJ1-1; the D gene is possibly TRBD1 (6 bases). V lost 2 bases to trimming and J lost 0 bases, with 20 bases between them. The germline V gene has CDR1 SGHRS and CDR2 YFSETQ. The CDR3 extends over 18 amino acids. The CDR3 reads CASSLYPAGGSVNTEAFF. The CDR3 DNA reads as TGCGCCAGCAGCTTATACCCCGCCGGGGGCAGCGTGAACACTGAAGCTTTCTTT. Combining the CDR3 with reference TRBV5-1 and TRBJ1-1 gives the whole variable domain KAGVTQTPRYLIKTRGQQVTLSCSPISGHRSVSWYQQTPGQGLQFLFEYFSETQRNKGNFPGRFSGRQFSNSRSEMNVSTLELGDSALYLCASSLYPAGGSVNTEAFFGQGTRLTVV.

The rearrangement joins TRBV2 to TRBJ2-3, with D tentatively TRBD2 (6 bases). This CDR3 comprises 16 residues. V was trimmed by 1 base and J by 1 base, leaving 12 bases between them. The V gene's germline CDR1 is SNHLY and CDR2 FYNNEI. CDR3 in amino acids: CASSEGGGWGTDTQYF. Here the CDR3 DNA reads TGTGCCAGCAGTGAAGGTGGGGGGTGGGGCACAGATACGCAGTATTTT.